This T cell receptor beta chain is drawn from a study of blood T cell repertoires in COVID-19. The overall study: Samples representing acute and convalescent COVID-19 were sourced from the United States, Italy and Spain. T cells, B-cell-depleted T cells, or PBMCs provided the cDNA or gDNA that served as material.

As originally analysed: Amplification of reference gene primers was used by the study to estimate nucleated cell counts. This table comes from immunoSEQ multiplex PCR, and its TCRdb copy is limited to in-frame clones, with some not included. The V and J calls and the clone size are those of that table, but D and trimming were determined from the DNA. The sample holds about 250,000 clones, 82% seen once. The sequence came from an elderly woman with active or convalescent COVID-19. Sequenced material: peripheral blood.

DNA of the CDR3: TGTGCCAGCAGTTTAGGCACCCAAGAGACCCAGTACTTC. Protein: CASSLGTQETQYF. The chain uses TRBV28 and TRBJ2-5, with unresolved D. The CDR3 length is 13 residues. With 2 bases removed from V and 1 base from J, the gap between germline ends came to 5 bases. Germline loops: CDR1 MDHEN, CDR2 SYDVKM.